The TCR beta chain under discussion was sequenced for a study of blood T cell repertoires in COVID-19. Sequencing was performed with immunoSEQ multiplex PCR; in TCRdb, only in-frame clones are kept and a portion is missing. The data hold approximately 490,000 clones, with roughly 87% observed a single time. Those enrolled, adults aged roughly 18 to 100 years, came from about two dozen US areas. The sequence derives from a woman in her late teens or twenties who had recovered from COVID-19. Sequencing was performed on PBMCs or T cells enriched from blood (not recorded which).

The DNA of the CDR3 is TGTGCCAGCACCGACATTCGAGGGGGGGCCGGCAATGAGCAGTTCTTC. Translating it yields CASTDIRGGAGNEQFF. The chain has TRBV11-2 and TRBJ2-1; D perhaps matches TRBD2 (7 bases). The ends were cut back, 7 bases at V and 6 bases at J, with 22 bases in the middle. This CDR3 is 16 amino acids long. The V gene's germline CDR1 is SGHAT and CDR2 FQNNGV.